The 24 T cell receptor beta chains in this list originate from one sample, sequenced in a study of blood T cell repertoires in COVID-19. Data came from immunoSEQ multiplex PCR; TCRdb stores just in-frame clones and leaves some out. Of 300,000 to 400,000 clones in the sample, roughly 85% are singletons; the top ten hold around 4.2%. Sequencing used PBMCs or T cells enriched from blood (not recorded which). The receptor set was obtained from a woman between 35 and 50 years old with acute COVID-19.

The chain links TRBV13 to TRBJ2-2; maybe TRBD1 (5 bases). The CDR3 is 16 residues long. Trimming removed 0 bases from V and 6 bases from J, with 14 bases in between. The germline CDR1 and CDR2 sequences are PRHDT and FYEKMQ (reference sequence). The CDR3 DNA sequence: TGTGCCAGCAGCTTAGGCGCTAGGGGCTATTCCGGGGAGCTGTTTTTT. Protein sequence: CASSLGARGYSGELFF.

The genes are TRBV14 and TRBJ1-4; D remains ambiguous. The CDR3 is 14 residues long. Looked up from germline, CDR1 is SGHDN and CDR2 is FVKESK. Between the trimmed V and J ends, which lost 2 bases and 7 bases, there was a span of 11 bases. The CDR3 loop reads CASSQRSIPEKLFF. DNA of the CDR3: TGTGCCAGCAGCCAAAGGAGCATACCTGAAAAACTGTTTTTT.

The chain joins TRBV9 to TRBJ2-1, with 8 bases fitting TRBD1. This CDR3 is 14 amino acids long. CDR1 and CDR2 from the germline V gene are SGDLS and YYNGEE. The J segment lost 8 bases and the V segment lost 6 bases, leaving 10 bases of the junction unmatched. This CDR3 reads CASNPGQEGYEQFF. CDR3 sequence (DNA): TGTGCCAGCAATCCGGGACAGGAGGGCTATGAGCAGTTCTTC. Full variable domain (rest looked up from reference TRBV9 and TRBJ2-1): DSGVTQTPKHLITATGQRVTLRCSPRSGDLSVYWYQQSLDQGLQFLIQYYNGEERAKGNILERFSAQQFPDLHSELNLSSLELGDSALYFCASNPGQEGYEQFFGPGTRLTVL.

This rearrangement joins TRBV2 to TRBJ2-6; TRBD1 matches at 7 bases. The CDR3 covers 17 residues. The germline gives CDR1 SNHLY, CDR2 FYNNEI. With V trimmed by 10 bases and J by 0 bases, 12 bases remained unmatched. The DNA of the CDR3 is TGTGCCAACATGGACAGGCTGACGGCCTCTGGGGCCAACGTCCTGACTTTC. This translates into CANMDRLTASGANVLTF.

This chain connects TRBV7-3 to TRBJ2-2; 9 nucleotides agree with TRBD1. Germline CDR1 reads SGHTA; CDR2 reads FQGTGA. J gave up 7 bases and V 5 bases, and 17 bases lay outside the gene matches. The CDR3 is made up of 18 amino acids. The CDR3 reads CASSRLPSLQGADGELFF. The DNA for the CDR3 is TGTGCCAGCAGCCGACTCCCATCACTACAGGGGGCGGACGGGGAGCTGTTTTTT. Filled out from reference TRBV7-3 and TRBJ2-2, the complete variable domain reads GAGVSQTPSNKVTEKGKYVELRCDPISGHTALYWYRQSLGQGPEFLIYFQGTGAADDSGLPNDRFFAVRPEGSVSTLKIQRTERGDSAVYLCASSRLPSLQGADGELFFGEGSRLTVL.

The chain combines TRBV27 with TRBJ1-2; 9 nucleotides agree with TRBD1. This CDR3 is 16 amino acids long. Germline trimming cut 5 bases from V and 7 bases from J; bases unmatched to any gene: 14. The germline gives CDR1 MNHEY, CDR2 SMNVEV (reference sequence). The CDR3 reads CASSPSGTGQKGGYTF. Written as DNA, the CDR3 is TGTGCCAGCAGTCCCTCCGGGACAGGGCAAAAGGGTGGCTACACCTTC.

This chain joins TRBV5-5 and TRBJ2-7; 11 bases agree with TRBD1. Trimming at V came to 5 bases and at J to 7 bases, leaving 11 bases not matched to a gene. Looked up from germline, CDR1 is SGHKS and CDR2 is YYEKEE (reference sequence). The CDR3 sequence is 15 residues long. The CDR3 reads CASRDVPGQGAEQYF. CDR3 nucleotide sequence: TGTGCCAGCAGAGATGTGCCAGGACAGGGGGCAGAGCAGTACTTC.

The V gene is TRBV4-1, the J gene TRBJ2-1; TRBD2 agrees at 14 bases. V lost 4 bases to trimming and J lost 9 bases; unmatched junction nucleotides: 8. Germline V gene sequence: CDR1 MGHRA, CDR2 YSYEKL. This CDR3 has 16 residues. CDR3 amino acids: CASSPAGTSGRVEQFF. The CDR3 DNA reads TGCGCCAGCAGCCCCGCCGGGACTAGCGGGAGAGTTGAGCAGTTCTTC.

The chain has TRBV19 and TRBJ1-3; D possibly corresponds to TRBD1 (5 bases). The CDR3 consists of 14 residues. Germline V gives CDR1 LNHDA, CDR2 SQIVND (reference sequence). Between the trimmed V and J ends, which lost 4 bases and 4 bases, there was a span of 11 bases. The CDR3 nucleotides read TGTGCCAGTAGTACGACAGCAGTCGGAAACACCATATATTTT. It translates to CASSTTAVGNTIYF.

This chain uses TRBV3-1 (or the pseudogene TRBV3-2) with TRBJ2-1; D unresolved. This CDR3 region has 12 residues. Germline V lookup: CDR1 LGHDT, CDR2 YNNKEL (reference sequence). V shed 4 bases and J shed 10 bases, with 11 bases lying between them. CDR3: CASSPHPREQFF. The CDR3 DNA is TGTGCCAGCAGCCCCCATCCCAGGGAGCAGTTCTTC.

This clone was seen a few times. The chain is built from TRBV2 and TRBJ2-7; D is perhaps TRBD1 (6 bases). This CDR3 region has 13 residues. Germline V lookup: CDR1 SNHLY, CDR2 FYNNEI. V was clipped by 7 bases and J by 0 bases, with 10 bases between them. The CDR3 loop is CASTKDSSYEQYF. The DNA for the CDR3 is TGTGCCAGCACTAAGGACAGCTCCTACGAGCAGTACTTC.

The chain uses TRBV7-9 and TRBJ2-5; TRBD1 might be the D (6 bases). From germline, CDR1 is SEHNR and CDR2 FQNEAQ (reference sequence). CDR3 length: 16 amino acids. V was pared by 3 bases and J by 2 bases, with 16 bases between. CDR3 amino acids: CASSFRFGGQQETQYF. CDR3 sequence (DNA): TGTGCCAGCAGCTTTAGGTTTGGGGGACAACAAGAGACCCAGTACTTC.

This clone was seen only a few times. V usage is TRBV4-3 and J usage is TRBJ1-1; D gene unclear. Per germline, CDR1 LGHNA and CDR2 YSLEER. Trimming took 5 bases from V and 1 from J, leaving 11 bases between them. The CDR3 is 14 residues long. CDR3 in DNA: TGCGCCAGCAGCTCGGGAAACGAGAACACTGAAGCTTTCTTT. Its protein is CASSSGNENTEAFF.

This clone has only one observation. The genes are TRBV28 and TRBJ1-2, with D possibly TRBD1 on 6 matching bases. The V end lost 5 bases, the J end lost 8 bases, and 15 bases lay between the germline ends. Germline CDR1 is MDHEN and CDR2 is SYDVKM. CDR3 length: 13 residues. This CDR3 is CASSPSDRRGYTF. Here the CDR3 DNA reads TGTGCCAGCAGTCCCTCCGACAGGCGCGGCTACACCTTC.

CDR3 loop: CASSPSVGGNTEAFF. Here the CDR3 DNA reads TGTGCCAGCTCACCCTCCGTGGGGGGGAACACTGAAGCTTTCTTT. The V and J genes are TRBV18 and TRBJ1-1; maybe TRBD1 (5 bases). CDR1 is KGHSH and CDR2 is LQKENI in the germline V gene. Trimming shortened V by 3 bases and J by 1 base, and 12 bases separated the two germline ends. The CDR3 consists of 15 residues.

This clone appeared many times. The rearrangement uses TRBV29-1 and TRBJ1-2; 7 bases are shared with TRBD1. The CDR3 is 17 residues long. The germline gives CDR1 SQVTM, CDR2 ANQGSEA. J lost 4 bases, V lost 3 bases, and 17 bases had no gene match. The CDR3, as DNA: TGCAGCGTTGAGACTTTGGATTACAGGGGTCCGTCCTATGGCTACACCTTC. This translates into CSVETLDYRGPSYGYTF.

The chain uses TRBV5-8 and TRBJ1-5; the D is unclear. Trimming removed 2 bases at V and 2 bases at J, with 8 bases between. Germline values: CDR1 SGHTS, CDR2 YDEGEE. CDR3 length: 14 amino acids. The CDR3 nucleotides read TGTGCCAGCAGCTTAGTTCCAGGCAATCAGCCCCAGCATTTT. This translates into CASSLVPGNQPQHF.

The chain has TRBV7-9 and TRBJ2-1, with no clear D. Trimming took 6 bases from V and 6 from J, leaving 27 bases between them. This CDR3 spans 18 amino acids. Looked up from germline, CDR1 is SEHNR and CDR2 is FQNEAQ (reference sequence). CDR3 in amino acids: CASSAFQAVQFLSNEQFF. As DNA, the CDR3 is TGTGCCAGCAGTGCTTTTCAGGCTGTGCAGTTCTTGAGCAATGAGCAGTTCTTC.

As to this clone: The sample holds other DNA sequences that translate to the same CDR3. The rearrangement links TRBV27 to TRBJ2-2; D may be TRBD1 (5 bases). The CDR3 sequence is 14 residues long. Germline V gene data show CDR1 as MNHEY and CDR2 as SMNVEV (reference sequence). V was trimmed by 6 bases and J by 1 base, leaving 9 bases between them. CDR3 DNA: TGTGCCAGCAGCTCCGGACAGAACACCGGGGAGCTGTTTTTT. Translation: CASSSGQNTGELFF.

V gene TRBV7-8 combines with J gene TRBJ1-3; no clear D. There are 16 residues in the CDR3. Germline CDR1 SGHVS, CDR2 FQNEAQ. Trimming took 5 bases from V and 0 from J, leaving 14 bases between them. CDR3 sequence reads: CASSLGSMSSGNTIYF. CDR3 DNA: TGTGCCAGCAGCCTCGGGTCCATGAGCTCTGGAAACACCATATATTTT.

The V call is TRBV24-1, the J call TRBJ2-1; 10 bases agree with TRBD2. The CDR3 has 16 amino acids. The V segment lost 0 bases and the J segment 12 bases; nucleotides outside the gene matches: 10. Germline V lookup: CDR1 KGHDR, CDR2 SFDVKD. CDR3 nucleotide sequence: TGTGCCACCAGTGATTTGAAGCGGGAGGGCCGAGGGTGGCAGTTCTTC. Protein sequence: CATSDLKREGRGWQFF.

The rearrangement links TRBV24-1 to TRBJ2-3; TRBD1 matches at 8 bases. The CDR3 sequence is 12 residues long. The junction had 4 bases not matched to a gene; V was cut back by 7 bases and J by 8 bases. The germline CDR1 and CDR2 sequences are KGHDR and SFDVKD. DNA of the CDR3: TGTGCCACCAGCTTAGACAGGGGTACGCAGTATTTT. Translating it yields CATSLDRGTQYF.

The chain couples TRBV18 to TRBJ1-2, with 9 positions matching TRBD1. Germline CDR1 is KGHSH and CDR2 is LQKENI. The length of the CDR3 is 16 residues. J lost 0 bases, V lost 2 bases, and 4 bases had no gene match. The CDR3 bases are TGTGCCAGCTCACCAGGACAGGGGACGTCTAACTATGGCTACACCTTC. Its translation is CASSPGQGTSNYGYTF.

The chain has TRBV1 and TRBJ2-1; TRBD2, as called in the table, went unchecked against the DNA. TRBV1 is recorded as a pseudogene. This CDR3 has 18 residues. CDR3 protein: CTSSQATPGLAVTHEQFF. The CDR3 DNA reads TGCACCAGCAGCCAAGCCACACCGGGACTAGCCGTTACCCATGAGCAGTTCTTC.